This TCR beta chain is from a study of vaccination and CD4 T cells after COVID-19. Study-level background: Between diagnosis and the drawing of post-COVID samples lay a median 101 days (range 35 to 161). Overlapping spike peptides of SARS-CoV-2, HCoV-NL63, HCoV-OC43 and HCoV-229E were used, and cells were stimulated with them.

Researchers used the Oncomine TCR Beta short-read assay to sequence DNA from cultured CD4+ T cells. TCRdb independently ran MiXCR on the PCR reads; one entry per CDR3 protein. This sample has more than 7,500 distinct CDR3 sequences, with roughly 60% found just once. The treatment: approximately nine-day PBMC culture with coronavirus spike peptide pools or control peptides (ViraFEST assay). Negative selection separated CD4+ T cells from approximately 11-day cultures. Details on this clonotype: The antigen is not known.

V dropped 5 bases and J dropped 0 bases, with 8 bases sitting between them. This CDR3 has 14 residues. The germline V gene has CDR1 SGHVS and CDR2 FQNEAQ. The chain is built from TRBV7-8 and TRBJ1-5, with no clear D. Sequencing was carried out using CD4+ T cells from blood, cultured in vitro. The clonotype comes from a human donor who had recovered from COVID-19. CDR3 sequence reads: CASSPVNSNQPQHF. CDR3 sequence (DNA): TGTGCCAGCAGCCCCGTCAATAGCAATCAGCCCCAGCATTTT.